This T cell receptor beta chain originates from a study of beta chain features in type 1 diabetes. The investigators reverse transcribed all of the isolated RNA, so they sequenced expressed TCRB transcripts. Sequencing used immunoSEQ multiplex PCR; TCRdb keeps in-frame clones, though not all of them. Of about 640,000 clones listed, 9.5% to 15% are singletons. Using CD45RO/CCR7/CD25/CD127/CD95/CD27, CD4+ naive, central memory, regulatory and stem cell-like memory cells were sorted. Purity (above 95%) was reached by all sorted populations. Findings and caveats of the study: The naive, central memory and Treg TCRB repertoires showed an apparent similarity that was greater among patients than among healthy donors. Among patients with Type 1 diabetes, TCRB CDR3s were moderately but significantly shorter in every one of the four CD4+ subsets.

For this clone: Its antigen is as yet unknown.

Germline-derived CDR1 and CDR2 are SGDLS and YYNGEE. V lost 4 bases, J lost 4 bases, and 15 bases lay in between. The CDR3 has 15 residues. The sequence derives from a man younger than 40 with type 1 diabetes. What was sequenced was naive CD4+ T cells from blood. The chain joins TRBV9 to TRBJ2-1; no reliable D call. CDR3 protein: CASSPPSGPYNEQFF. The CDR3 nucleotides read TGTGCCAGCAGCCCCCCGAGTGGACCATACAATGAGCAGTTCTTC.